Listed here is a single T cell receptor beta chain. The sample holds one count of this clonotype. Its antigen is still unknown. One base away there is no much larger clone; base qualities are not given. A single read is weak support. This sample was included in a study of CD8 T cells in Susac syndrome (dated by TCRdb to the late 2010s). Context from the whole study: Repertoire sequencing was used to test whether CD8+ T cell activation and differentiation in Susac syndrome was antigen driven. The study compared CD8+ T cell repertoire clonality among 11 to 12 healthy donors, about 14 Susac syndrome patients and roughly 16 multiple sclerosis patients.

The CDR3 measures 10 amino acids from cysteine to phenylalanine. Here the CDR3 DNA is all that survives: 30 bases in frame from base 1. CDR1 is given as SQVTM and CDR2 as ANQGSEA, both from the germline V gene. V drops 6 bases and J drops 13 bases, leaving 15 bases in between. Study-level results and caveats: The number of individuals in the TCR sequencing and HLA analysis was acknowledged as relatively small.

RNA was extracted using the RNeasy kit, and about 0.45 to 1 microgram was reverse transcribed with random hexamers. The immunoSEQ multiplex PCR assay, covering 54 Vbeta and 13 Jbeta segments, was used to amplify TCR beta CDR3 regions. PCR amplification bias was corrected by using a synthetic template baseline for primer optimization and computational correction. From the authors' description of their analysis: Reads were annotated to V, D and J genes per IMGT and analyzed with immunoSEQ Analyzer, keeping only productive sequences. Clonality was calculated as one minus the Shannon entropy normalized by log2 of the number of productive unique sequences. For each patient and control, public and private clones were evaluated within the 100 most prevalent clones. Clones were defined as Susac-specific when absent from the healthy and MS cohorts, from about 1,100 published viral clones and from other ImmuneACCESS disease sequences. Clones were called with MiXCR by TCRdb after fastp trimmed the public reads at Q25, and only in-frame beta chains were retained. Identical CDR3 protein sequences are pooled into one entry, listed with their most common genes and DNA. In this record, the V and J calls reflect TCRdb's handling and not the investigators' own analysis. In this sample the table shows about 47,000 distinct CDR3 sequences, approximately 92% of which occur a single time. Around 0.41% of the sample is in the top ten clones.

High-throughput TCR beta sequencing profiled peripheral blood CD8+ and CD4+ T cells from healthy donors, Susac syndrome patients and multiple sclerosis patients. Healthy donors were included as age- and sex-matched controls. CD8+ TEMRA cells were enriched by FACS, while bulk CD8+ and CD4+ T cells were purified by magnetic negative isolation. Blood was collected in EDTA tubes and processed within 24 hours, with PBMCs isolated through density gradient centrifugation. PBMCs intended for TCR sequencing were cryopreserved in liquid nitrogen and were subsequently thawed in a 37 degrees C water bath. A purity of at least 90% was achieved for sorted or isolated CD4+, CD8+ and CD8+ TEMRA cells.

Specimen: CD8+ T cells from PBMCs. This chain joins TRBV29-1 to TRBJ1-1, with the D gene too uncertain to name. The sequence came from a human donor in good health. The CDR3 reads as follows: CSVSDEPIFF. The nucleotide sequence is given as TGCAGCGTCTCCGATGAGCCCATTTTCTTT.